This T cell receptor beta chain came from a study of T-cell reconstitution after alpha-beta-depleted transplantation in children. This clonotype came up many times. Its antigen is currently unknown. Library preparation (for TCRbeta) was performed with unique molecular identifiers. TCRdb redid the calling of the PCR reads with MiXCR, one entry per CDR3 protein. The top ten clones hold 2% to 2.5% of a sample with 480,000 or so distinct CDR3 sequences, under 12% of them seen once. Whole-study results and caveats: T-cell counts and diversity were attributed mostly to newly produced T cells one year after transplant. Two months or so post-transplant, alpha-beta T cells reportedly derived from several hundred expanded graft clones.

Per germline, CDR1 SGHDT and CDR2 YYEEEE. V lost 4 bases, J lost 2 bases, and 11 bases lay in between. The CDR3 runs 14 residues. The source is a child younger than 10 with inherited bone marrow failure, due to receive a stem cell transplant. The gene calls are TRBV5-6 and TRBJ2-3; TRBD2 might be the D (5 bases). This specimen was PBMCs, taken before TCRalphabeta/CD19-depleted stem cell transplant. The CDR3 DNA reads TGTGCCAGCAGCCTTCGAGGGATCACAGATACGCAGTATTTT. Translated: CASSLRGITDTQYF.